What follows describes a single T cell receptor beta chain. Germline V gene sequence: CDR1 MNHEY, CDR2 SMNVEV (reference sequence). Trimming took off 6 bases at V and 5 bases at J, with 17 bases between the two ends. The CDR3 runs to 15 residues. Molecular barcoding with unique molecular identifiers was used for the TCRbeta library. MiXCR, applied by TCRdb to the PCR reads, yields one record per CDR3 protein. Of almost 400,000 distinct CDR3 sequences in the sample, 20% were seen once. This sample stems from a study of T-cell reconstitution after alpha-beta-depleted transplantation in children. Sequencing used PBMCs from the stem cell graft donor, obtained from the stem cell graft. This clonotype was sampled from a human donor who donated a stem cell graft to a child with acute myeloid leukemia. V and J are TRBV27 and TRBJ2-1; possibly TRBD1 for D (5 bases). The CDR3 DNA reads TGTGCCAGCAGCCCAACCCCAGACAGAAACAATGAGCAGTTCTTC. This translates into CASSPTPDRNNEQFF.